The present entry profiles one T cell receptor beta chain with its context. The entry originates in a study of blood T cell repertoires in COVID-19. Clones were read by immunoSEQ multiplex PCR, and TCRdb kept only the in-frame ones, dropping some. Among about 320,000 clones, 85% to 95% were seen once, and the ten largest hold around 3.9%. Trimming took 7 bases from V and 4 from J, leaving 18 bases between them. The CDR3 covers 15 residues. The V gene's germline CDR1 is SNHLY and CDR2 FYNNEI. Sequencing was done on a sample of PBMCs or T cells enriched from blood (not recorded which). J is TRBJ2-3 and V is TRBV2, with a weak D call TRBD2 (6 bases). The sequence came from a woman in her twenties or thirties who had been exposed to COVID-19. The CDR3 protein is CASNRRATGADTQYF. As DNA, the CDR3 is TGTGCCAGCAACAGGAGGGCTACGGGAGCAGATACGCAGTATTTT.